A selection of T cell receptor beta chains follows, all from one sample in a study of OX40 agonist ivuxolimab in advanced cancers. The table came from immunoSEQ multiplex PCR; TCRdb's copy has only in-frame clones and leaves some out. The data contain roughly 19,000 clones, more than 65% of them singletons. This sample comprised CD4+ or CD8+ T cells sorted from blood, obtained in a trial of the OX40 agonist ivuxolimab. Receptors originate from an adult with an advanced solid tumor such as melanoma, head and neck, liver or kidney cancer. CDR3s leave out the opening cysteine and the closing phenylalanine or tryptophan. Each record gives: J gene, V gene, CDR3 length, CDR3 protein.

TRBJ2-7	TRBV6-5	13	ASSPTSGRGYEQY
TRBJ2-1	TRBV6-5	10	ASESSYNEQF
TRBJ1-1	TRBV30	13	AWRLKGAGNTEAF
TRBJ2-3	TRBV9	15	ASSAMPGTGARATQY
TRBJ2-3	TRBV5-1	15	ASSRIAGGPGVDTQY
TRBJ2-7	TRBV5-1	10	ASSSLDYEQY
TRBJ1-4	TRBV7-2	13	ASSLGPATNEKLF
TRBJ2-7	TRBV29-1	10	SVVGDSYEQY
TRBJ2-5	TRBV5-1	13	ASSLNANPQETQY
TRBJ2-7	TRBV19	10	ASSIAGAEQY
TRBJ2-2	TRBV7-2	10	ASSLGAGELF
TRBJ1-1	TRBV9	12	ASSVGAGGDGAF
TRBJ2-1	TRBV2	12	ASSGTKTYNEQF
TRBJ2-7	TRBV5-6	10	ASSRGTVEQY
TRBJ2-1	TRBV4-2	13	ASSQVEGGYNEQF
TRBJ1-6	TRBV4-1	11	ASSQGQNSPLH
TRBJ1-4	TRBV5-1	10	ASSEQLGKLF
TRBJ2-7	TRBV6-5	14	ASSYRLSGATYEQY
TRBJ2-4	TRBV18	13	ASSPGLLAKNIQY
TRBJ2-2	TRBV2	11	ASSESATGELF
TRBJ2-3	TRBV2	14	ASSGGSGWGTDTQY
TRBJ1-1	TRBV7-6	14	ASSLPTGTGRTEAF